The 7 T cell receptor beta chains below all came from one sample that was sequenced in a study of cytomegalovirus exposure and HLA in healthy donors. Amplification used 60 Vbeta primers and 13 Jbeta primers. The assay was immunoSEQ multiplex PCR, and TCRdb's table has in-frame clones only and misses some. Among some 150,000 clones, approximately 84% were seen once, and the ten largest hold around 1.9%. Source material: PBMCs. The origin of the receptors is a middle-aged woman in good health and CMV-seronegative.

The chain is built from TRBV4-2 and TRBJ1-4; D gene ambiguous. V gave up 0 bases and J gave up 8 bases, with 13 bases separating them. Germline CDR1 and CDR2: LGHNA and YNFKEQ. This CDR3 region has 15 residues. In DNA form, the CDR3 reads TGTGCCAGCAGCCAAGATGAGGGCGGCGTCGAAAAACTGTTTTTT. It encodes CASSQDEGGVEKLFF.

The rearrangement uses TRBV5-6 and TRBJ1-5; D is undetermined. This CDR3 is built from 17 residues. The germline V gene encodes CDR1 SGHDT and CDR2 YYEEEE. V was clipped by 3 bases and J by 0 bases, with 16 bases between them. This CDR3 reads CASSSATVPHSNQPQHF. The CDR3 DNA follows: TGTGCCAGCAGCTCCGCCACAGTCCCACATAGCAATCAGCCCCAGCATTTT.

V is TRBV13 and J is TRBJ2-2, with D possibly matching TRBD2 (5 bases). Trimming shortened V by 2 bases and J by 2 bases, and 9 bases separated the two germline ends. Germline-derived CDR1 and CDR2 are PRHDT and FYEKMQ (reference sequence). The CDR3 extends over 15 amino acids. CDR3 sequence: CASSLWLANTGELFF. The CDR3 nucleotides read TGTGCCAGCAGCTTATGGCTAGCAAACACCGGGGAGCTGTTTTTT.

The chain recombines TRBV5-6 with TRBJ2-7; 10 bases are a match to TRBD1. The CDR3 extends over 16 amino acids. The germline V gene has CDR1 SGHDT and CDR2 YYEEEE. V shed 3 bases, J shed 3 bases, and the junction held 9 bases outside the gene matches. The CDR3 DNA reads TGTGCCAGCAGCTGGGGGACAGGGGTCAATCGCTACGAGCAGTACTTC. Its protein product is CASSWGTGVNRYEQYF.

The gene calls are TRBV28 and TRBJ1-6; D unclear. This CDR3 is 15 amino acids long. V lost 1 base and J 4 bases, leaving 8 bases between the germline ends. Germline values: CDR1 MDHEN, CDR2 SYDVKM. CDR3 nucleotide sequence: TGTGCCAGCAGTTTATTTCCACTTTATAATTCACCCCTCCACTTT. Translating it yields CASSLFPLYNSPLHF.

CDR3 sequence (DNA): TGTGCCAGCAGTCCCGCCTCCGGTCGGTCCCAAGAGACCCAGTACTTC. Translating gives CASSPASGRSQETQYF. The rearrangement joins TRBV28 to TRBJ2-5; D uncertain. V was shortened by 5 bases and J by 1 base, with 17 bases between the two germline ends. Germline lookup yields CDR1 MDHEN and CDR2 SYDVKM. CDR3 size: 16 residues.

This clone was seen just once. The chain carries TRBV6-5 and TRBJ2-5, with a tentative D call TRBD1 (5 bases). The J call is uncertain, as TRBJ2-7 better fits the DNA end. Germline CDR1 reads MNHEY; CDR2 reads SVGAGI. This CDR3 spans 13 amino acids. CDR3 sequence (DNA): TGTGCCAGCCGACAAGGGGCCTCCTACGAGCAGTACTTC. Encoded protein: CASRQGASYEQYF.